Listed here are 21 T cell receptor beta chains from one sample, sequenced in a study of shared clonotypes between healthy human individuals (dated by TCRdb to about 2020). Library preparation was by the immunoSEQ multiplex PCR assay. This immuneACCESS table, as held by TCRdb, lists in-frame sequences with V and J called but not all clones. Of the missing ones, under half trace to an unresolved V gene in checked studies; the others have no known cause. This sample lists under 650,000 clones; 95% to 97% were detected once. Roughly 0.06% of the sample comes from the top ten. Source material: naive CD4+ T cells sorted from blood. Taken with the paper, the label for cell subset or site translates to: CD45RA+ positively selected. The receptors stem from a woman aged 25-40 years in good health.

The chain recombines TRBV10-3 with TRBJ2-5; 11 bases are shared with TRBD1. Looked up from germline, CDR1 is ENHRY and CDR2 is SYGVKD. The CDR3 runs 17 residues. Trimming removed 6 bases from V and 5 bases from J; junction bases left unmatched: 14. CDR3: CAISNFGTGGVLETQYF. DNA for the CDR3: TGTGCCATCAGCAACTTCGGGACAGGGGGGGTTTTGGAGACCCAGTACTTC.

The chain links TRBV9 to TRBJ2-2; D perhaps matches TRBD2 (5 bases). The V end was cut by 0 bases, the J end by 2 bases, with 8 bases between. Germline V gives CDR1 SGDLS, CDR2 YYNGEE. There are 15 residues in the CDR3. The CDR3 region has the DNA TGTGCCAGCAGCGTAGAGACTATCAACACCGGGGAGCTGTTTTTT. Translating it yields CASSVETINTGELFF.

The genes are TRBV19 and TRBJ2-5; 8 bases match TRBD1. The CDR3 runs 17 residues. Trimming removed 6 bases from V and 5 bases from J; junction bases left unmatched: 17. CDR1 is LNHDA and CDR2 is SQIVND in the germline V gene (reference sequence). DNA of the CDR3: TGTGCCAGTAGCCTCGGACAGGGTCCCGGGTCATGGGAGACCCAGTACTTC. This gives the protein CASSLGQGPGSWETQYF.

The chain employs TRBV5-1 and TRBJ2-5; 9 nucleotides match TRBD1. V lost 0 bases to trimming and J lost 4 bases; unmatched junction nucleotides: 4. The CDR3 runs 15 residues. Germline CDR1 is SGHRS and CDR2 is YFSETQ. CDR3 in DNA: TGCGCCAGCAGCTTGGCCTTGGACAGGGGAGAGACCCAGTACTTC. Protein: CASSLALDRGETQYF.

The chain joins TRBV19 to TRBJ2-7; 8 positions agree with TRBD1. V trimming: 3 bases; J trimming: 2 bases; junction bases outside the gene matches: 9. Germline loops: CDR1 LNHDA, CDR2 SQIVND (reference sequence). CDR3 size: 16 residues. The CDR3 is CASSMVGQAFTYEQYF. In nucleotides, the CDR3 is TGTGCCAGTAGTATGGTGGGACAGGCATTTACCTACGAGCAGTACTTC.

The rearrangement joins TRBV2 to TRBJ2-7; TRBD2 matches 11 bases. Germline CDR1 SNHLY, CDR2 FYNNEI. With V trimmed by 6 bases and J by 7 bases, 8 bases remained unmatched. The CDR3 contains 14 residues. The CDR3 nucleotides read TGTGCCAGCAGATCACTAGCGGGAGTAGGGGAGCAGTACTTC. Encoded protein: CASRSLAGVGEQYF.

This rearrangement joins TRBV15 to TRBJ2-7; D is unclear. V shed 0 bases and J shed 0 bases, with 12 bases lying between them. This CDR3 contains 16 residues. Germline lookup yields CDR1 LNHNV and CDR2 YYDKDF (reference sequence). In DNA, the CDR3 is TGTGCCACCAGCAGAGATCTGACCGCTGACTCCTACGAGCAGTACTTC. Protein product: CATSRDLTADSYEQYF.

This chain connects TRBV4-1 to TRBJ1-3; 9 bases agree with TRBD1. V dropped 4 bases and J dropped 8; count of bases not matched to a gene: 12. This CDR3 contains 16 residues. CDR1 MGHRA and CDR2 YSYEKL come from the germline V gene. The DNA of the CDR3 is TGCGCCAGCAGCCCGGACTACCTGGACAGGGGCGACACCATATATTTT. This translates into CASSPDYLDRGDTIYF.

V is TRBV6-5 and J is TRBJ2-2; TRBD2 aligns across 12 bases. The CDR3 sequence is 16 residues long. The germline CDR1 and CDR2 sequences are MNHEY and SVGAGI. Losses at the gene ends were 2 bases for V and 4 bases for J; bases not matched to a gene: 2. The CDR3 region has the DNA TGTGCCAGCAGTTACGGGACTAGCGGGCGCACCGGGGAGCTGTTTTTT. Translation: CASSYGTSGRTGELFF.

This chain joins TRBV7-9 and TRBJ1-1; D remains unclear. The CDR3 sequence is 13 residues long. The ends were cut back, 9 bases at V and 1 base at J, with 12 bases in the middle. Germline CDR1 SEHNR, CDR2 FQNEAQ (reference sequence). The CDR3 DNA is TGTGCCAGTGGGGAGGACGGGAACACTGAAGCTTTCTTT. Its translation: CASGEDGNTEAFF.

This rearrangement joins TRBV4-1 to TRBJ2-7; 11 bases align to TRBD2. The CDR3 runs 21 residues. V was clipped by 4 bases and J by 4 bases; unmatched bases: 24. Germline assignment: CDR1 MGHRA and CDR2 YSYEKL. The CDR3 is CASSRYTNPTSGTPADYEQYF. The CDR3 nucleotides read TGCGCCAGCAGCCGGTACACAAACCCGACTAGCGGGACACCGGCAGATTACGAGCAGTACTTC.

The chain couples TRBV9 to TRBJ1-4; D is ambiguous. This CDR3 has 18 residues. Germline V gene sequence: CDR1 SGDLS, CDR2 YYNGEE. V was pared by 0 bases and J by 8 bases, with 23 bases between. CDR3 nucleotide sequence: TGTGCCAGCAGCGTAGCTAGTAGGTCTCAACTTCCCCCCGAAAAACTGTTTTTT. This encodes CASSVASRSQLPPEKLFF.

V gene TRBV30 combines with J gene TRBJ1-1; maybe TRBD1 (5 bases). The CDR3 covers 13 residues. In germline, CDR1 is GTSNPN, CDR2 SVGIG (reference sequence). Trimming shortened V by 6 bases and J by 1 base, and 12 bases separated the two germline ends. CDR3 nucleotide sequence: TGTGCCTGCCCCTGCAGGGAGAACACTGAAGCTTTCTTT. This codes for CACPCRENTEAFF. Variable domain in full (rest from reference TRBV30 and TRBJ1-1): SQTIHQWPATLVQPVGSPLSLECTVEGTSNPNLYWYRQAAGRGLQLLFYSVGIGQISSEVPQNLSASRPQDRQFILSSKKLLLSDSGFYLCACPCRENTEAFFGQGTRLTVV.

The chain has TRBV28 and TRBJ2-1, with 9 bases lining up with TRBD1. The trim removed 2 bases at V and 8 bases at J, leaving 1 base unmatched. Germline CDR1 reads MDHEN; CDR2 reads SYDVKM. CDR3 length: 13 amino acids. The CDR3 loop reads CASSLGQGYEQFF. CDR3 DNA: TGTGCCAGCAGTTTAGGACAGGGGTATGAGCAGTTCTTC.

Concerning this clone: The sample carries other DNA sequences with the same CDR3. This chain uses TRBV11-2 with TRBJ2-5; D remains ambiguous. Germline loops: CDR1 SGHAT, CDR2 FQNNGV. This CDR3 comprises 14 residues. Trimming shortened V by 1 base and J by 1 base, and 7 bases separated the two germline ends. CDR3 coding DNA: TGTGCCAGCAGCTTAGGCAGCCCCCAAGAGACCCAGTACTTC. Its protein is CASSLGSPQETQYF.

The rearrangement uses TRBV28 and TRBJ1-1, with D uncertain. V lost 8 bases to trimming and J lost 0 bases, with 10 bases between them. CDR3 length: 13 amino acids. Germline CDR1 and CDR2: MDHEN and SYDVKM. The CDR3 DNA reads as TGTGCCAGCTTACGGGGTGTGAACACTGAAGCTTTCTTT. Its protein is CASLRGVNTEAFF.

This clone appeared once. The chain has TRBV28 and TRBJ2-2, with 10 bases matching TRBD1. V was clipped by 6 bases and J by 5 bases; unmatched bases: 9. Germline V lookup: CDR1 MDHEN, CDR2 SYDVKM. The CDR3 is 16 residues long. The CDR3 bases are TGTGCCAGCAGCCAAGACAGGGGGCTTGGGACCGGGGAGCTGTTTTTT. It translates to CASSQDRGLGTGELFF.

Turning to this clone: Other DNA sequences in the sample encode the same CDR3. The CDR3 nucleotides read TGCGCCAGCAGCTTGGCCGGCAGGAACACTGAAGCTTTCTTT. This encodes CASSLAGRNTEAFF. The chain couples TRBV5-1 to TRBJ1-1, with D uncertain. The CDR3 runs to 14 residues. Deletions cut 0 bases from V and 1 base from J, with 7 bases between. The germline gives CDR1 SGHRS, CDR2 YFSETQ.

The gene calls are TRBV27 and TRBJ1-4, with 7 bases lining up with TRBD1. The CDR3 covers 14 residues. V shed 5 bases and J 6 bases; nucleotides not matched to a gene: 6. Germline assignment: CDR1 MNHEY and CDR2 SMNVEV (reference sequence). The CDR3 DNA is TGTGCCAGCAGTACGACAGGGAGATATGAAAAACTGTTTTTT. Translating it yields CASSTTGRYEKLFF.

This clone was recorded a few times. This chain links TRBV19 with TRBJ1-4; D might be TRBD1 (5 bases). V was clipped by 7 bases and J by 6 bases, with 15 bases between them. CDR1 LNHDA and CDR2 SQIVND come from the germline V gene (reference sequence). The CDR3 sequence is 14 residues long. The CDR3 spells CASTTGQTDEKLFF. In DNA, the CDR3 is TGTGCCAGTACCACGGGGCAGACCGATGAAAAACTGTTTTTT.

V is TRBV11-2 and J is TRBJ2-1; D unresolved. CDR3 length: 14 amino acids. Germline V gene data show CDR1 as SGHAT and CDR2 as FQNNGV. The V end lost 1 base, the J end lost 5 bases, and 9 bases lay between the germline ends. The CDR3 DNA follows: TGTGCCAGCAGCTTAGGTGTTGGGGACAATGAGCAGTTCTTC. Amino acid sequence: CASSLGVGDNEQFF.